Each of the 21 T cell receptor beta chains below was sequenced from the same sample in a study of shared clonotypes between healthy human individuals. Some clones are missing from TCRdb's copy, which holds only in-frame ones; the method was immunoSEQ multiplex PCR. Of 2 million to 2.5 million clones listed, 90% to 97% are singletons. The sequenced material came from naive CD4+ T cells sorted from blood. Subset indicated: CD45RA+ positively selected. The source is a man younger than 30 in good health.

CDR3 sequence (DNA): TGTGCCAGCAGCCGACTCCTGGACGGCCCTACTGAAAAACTGTTTTTT. Translating gives CASSRLLDGPTEKLFF. The chain uses TRBV7-9 and TRBJ1-4; no firm D call. Per germline, CDR1 SEHNR and CDR2 FQNEAQ (reference sequence). There are 16 residues in the CDR3. V was trimmed by 5 bases and J by 7 bases, leaving 20 bases between them. Based on the CDR3 plus reference TRBV7-9 and TRBJ1-4, the full variable domain is DTGVSQNPRHKITKRGQNVTFRCDPISEHNRLYWYRQTLGQGPEFLTYFQNEAQLEKSRLLSDRFSAERPKGSFSTLEIQRTEQGDSAMYLCASSRLLDGPTEKLFFGSGTQLSVL.

The chain employs TRBV5-4 and TRBJ2-5; D perhaps matches TRBD2 (5 bases). V was cut by 4 bases and J by 5 bases, with 21 bases left in between. The germline V gene has CDR1 SGHNT and CDR2 YYREEE (reference sequence). This CDR3 comprises 16 residues. Written as DNA, the CDR3 is TGTGCCAGCAGCATGCCTATAGGGAAGACGGGGGAGACCCAGTACTTC. This codes for CASSMPIGKTGETQYF.

The rearrangement uses TRBV19 and TRBJ1-2, with 7 nucleotides matching TRBD1. V dropped 9 bases and J dropped 2; count of bases not matched to a gene: 12. The germline V gene encodes CDR1 LNHDA and CDR2 SQIVND (reference sequence). The CDR3 covers 15 residues. Here the CDR3 DNA reads TGTGCCAGCACCACGGGGGACAGAAAAAACTATGGCTACACCTTC. This sequence encodes CASTTGDRKNYGYTF.

The chain carries TRBV30 and TRBJ1-6; no definite D call. This CDR3 spans 15 amino acids. Per germline, CDR1 GTSNPN and CDR2 SVGIG (reference sequence). Trimming took 1 base from V and 0 from J, leaving 7 bases between them. In nucleotides, the CDR3 is TGTGCCTGGAGTGGGGGTTTCTCCTATAATTCACCCCTCCACTTT. Translated, it gives CAWSGGFSYNSPLHF.

The chain joins TRBV30 to TRBJ2-2; D is possibly TRBD2 (5 bases). Germline V lookup: CDR1 GTSNPN, CDR2 SVGIG (reference sequence). The CDR3 loop spans 17 amino acids. The V end was cut by 0 bases, the J end by 2 bases, with 16 bases between. CDR3 DNA sequence: TGTGCCTGGAGTGTAAGTTTGGGCAGGACTAACACCGGGGAGCTGTTTTTT. The encoded protein is CAWSVSLGRTNTGELFF.

This chain connects TRBV6-6 to TRBJ1-5; D is unresolved. The CDR3 consists of 15 residues. Trimming took 5 bases from V and 4 from J, leaving 15 bases between them. Germline V CDR1 and CDR2: MNHNY, SVGAGI (reference sequence). This CDR3 reads CASSKPGELNQPQHF. CDR3 sequence (DNA): TGTGCCAGCAGTAAACCGGGAGAGCTTAATCAGCCCCAGCATTTT.

V gene TRBV5-4 combines with J gene TRBJ2-3, with D perhaps matching TRBD2 (5 bases). The length of the CDR3 is 15 residues. Trimming left V 4 bases short and J 4 bases short, with 16 bases between. Looked up from germline, CDR1 is SGHNT and CDR2 is YYREEE (reference sequence). CDR3 bases: TGTGCCAGCAGCCCTCCCGGGCCGGGGTCAGATACGCAGTATTTT. Translation: CASSPPGPGSDTQYF.

The CDR3 sequence: CASKREGTSSYEQYF. The CDR3 region has the DNA TGCGCCAGCAAGCGAGAAGGAACCAGCTCCTACGAGCAGTACTTC. J is TRBJ2-7 and V is TRBV5-1; D ambiguous. V was trimmed by 6 bases and J by 0 bases, leaving 16 bases between them. The germline V gene has CDR1 SGHRS and CDR2 YFSETQ. There are 15 residues in the CDR3. The whole variable domain, filled in from reference TRBV5-1 and TRBJ2-7, reads KAGVTQTPRYLIKTRGQQVTLSCSPISGHRSVSWYQQTPGQGLQFLFEYFSETQRNKGNFPGRFSGRQFSNSRSEMNVSTLELGDSALYLCASKREGTSSYEQYFGPGTRLTVT.

The chain links TRBV7-9 to TRBJ2-7, with D tentatively TRBD2 (5 bases). Trimming cost V 2 bases and J 5 bases, with 13 bases left between them. Germline CDR1 reads SEHNR; CDR2 reads FQNEAQ (reference sequence). CDR3 length: 14 amino acids. The CDR3 sequence: CASSLTLVQDEQYF. The CDR3 nucleotides are TGTGCCAGCAGCTTAACACTAGTACAAGACGAGCAGTACTTC.

Points on this clone: The sample holds other DNA sequences that translate to the same CDR3. The V gene is TRBV11-2, the J gene TRBJ2-7; D unresolved. The CDR3 consists of 11 residues. Trimming stripped 5 bases from V and 4 bases from J, with 6 bases between. The germline V gene encodes CDR1 SGHAT and CDR2 FQNNGV. The CDR3 loop is CASSPGYEQYF. Written as DNA, the CDR3 is TGTGCCAGCAGCCCAGGATACGAGCAGTACTTC.

V and J are TRBV19 and TRBJ2-2; 8 bases line up with TRBD2. J was trimmed by 6 bases and V by 3 bases; bases with no gene match: 12. The germline V gene encodes CDR1 LNHDA and CDR2 SQIVND (reference sequence). CDR3 length equals 17 residues. The CDR3 DNA reads as TGTGCCAGTAGTATGAAGGGAGACGGGGGGGCCCCCGGGGAGCTGTTTTTT. Translated, it gives CASSMKGDGGAPGELFF.

The chain carries TRBV30 and TRBJ1-1; 8 bases align to TRBD1. V trimming: 7 bases; J trimming: 0 bases; junction bases outside the gene matches: 13. Germline values: CDR1 GTSNPN, CDR2 SVGIG (reference sequence). The CDR3 is 16 residues long. CDR3 sequence: CASRRTGWNLNTEAFF. CDR3 bases: TGTGCCTCTCGCCGGACAGGGTGGAACTTGAACACTGAAGCTTTCTTT.

The V and J genes are TRBV5-1 and TRBJ1-4, with a weak D call TRBD1 (6 bases). CDR3 length equals 14 residues. The germline gives CDR1 SGHRS, CDR2 YFSETQ. V lost 5 bases and J 5 bases, leaving 13 bases between the germline ends. CDR3 sequence (DNA): TGCGCCAGCAGTAGGACAGCCGTGAATGAAAAACTGTTTTTT. Translation gives CASSRTAVNEKLFF.

The J gene is TRBJ2-7, the V gene TRBV30; no clear D. Looked up from germline, CDR1 is GTSNPN and CDR2 is SVGIG (reference sequence). V lost 8 bases and J 3 bases, leaving 14 bases between the germline ends. This CDR3 comprises 12 residues. The CDR3 region is CAGSRDHYEQYF. The CDR3 DNA sequence: TGTGCCGGAAGCCGAGACCACTACGAGCAGTACTTC.

The J gene is TRBJ2-3, the V gene TRBV7-2, with D unresolved. Germline-derived CDR1 and CDR2 are SGHTA and FQGNSA. The CDR3 covers 14 residues. V shed 4 bases and J shed 0 bases, with 8 bases lying between them. The CDR3 DNA follows: TGTGCCAGCAGCTCAGAATTTAGCACAGATACGCAGTATTTT. It encodes CASSSEFSTDTQYF. The entire variable domain, with the rest obtained from reference TRBV7-2 and TRBJ2-3, is as follows: GAGVSQSPSNKVTEKGKDVELRCDPISGHTALYWYRQSLGQGLEFLIYFQGNSAPDKSGLPSDRFSAERTGGSVSTLTIQRTQQEDSAVYLCASSSEFSTDTQYFGPGTRLTVL.

V is TRBV6-5 and J is TRBJ2-2, with D unclear. Germline V gene data show CDR1 as MNHEY and CDR2 as SVGAGI. V was trimmed by 6 bases and J by 2 bases, leaving 13 bases between them. CDR3 length: 15 amino acids. CDR3 sequence: CASSRAKVNTGELFF. The CDR3 DNA reads as TGTGCCAGCAGCCGCGCCAAAGTAAACACCGGGGAGCTGTTTTTT.

The chain combines TRBV10-1 with TRBJ2-5; TRBD2 is a possible D gene (6 bases). V was clipped by 5 bases and J by 1 base, with 11 bases between them. This CDR3 contains 14 residues. Germline V lookup: CDR1 WNHNN, CDR2 SYGVQD (reference sequence). The CDR3: CASSLGGFQETQYF. The CDR3 nucleotides are TGCGCCAGCAGTCTGGGGGGATTCCAAGAGACCCAGTACTTC.

CDR3 coding DNA: TGTGCCAGCAGCGTAGTGGGGCAGCAGAACACTGAAGCTTTCTTT. Translated, it gives CASSVVGQQNTEAFF. V usage is TRBV9 and J usage is TRBJ1-1; possibly TRBD1 for D (5 bases). The CDR3 runs to 15 residues. The germline V gene has CDR1 SGDLS and CDR2 YYNGEE. Trimming left V 0 bases short and J 1 base short, with 10 bases between.

This clone appeared a single time. This chain joins TRBV14 and TRBJ2-5, with D possibly TRBD2 on 6 matching bases. In germline, CDR1 is SGHDN, CDR2 FVKESK. Between the trimmed V and J ends, which lost 0 bases and 9 bases, there was a span of 23 bases. The CDR3 extends over 17 amino acids. The CDR3 bases are TGTGCCAGCAGCCAAGAGGGAACTAGCCCCGCCGGGGCGGCCCAGTACTTC. Encoded protein: CASSQEGTSPAGAAQYF. Full variable domain (remainder filled in from reference TRBV14 and TRBJ2-5): EAGVTQFPSHSVIEKGQTVTLRCDPISGHDNLYWYRRVMGKEIKFLLHFVKESKQDESGMPNNRFLAERTGGTYSTLKVQPAELEDSGVYFCASSQEGTSPAGAAQYFGPGTRLLVL.

A few counts support this clone. This sample includes further DNA sequences coding for the same CDR3. This chain joins TRBV6-1 and TRBJ1-2; the D is unclear. The CDR3 length is 13 residues. Between the trimmed V and J ends, which lost 2 bases and 2 bases, there was a span of 6 bases. Per germline, CDR1 MNHNS and CDR2 SASEGT. CDR3 bases: TGTGCCAGCAGTGAACAGATCAACTATGGCTACACCTTC. Protein product: CASSEQINYGYTF.

The V gene is TRBV5-5, the J gene TRBJ1-2; D not certain. CDR3 length: 13 amino acids. The V end was cut by 0 bases, the J end by 6 bases, with 9 bases between. Germline V CDR1 and CDR2: SGHKS, YYEKEE (reference sequence). The CDR3 reads CASSLAGLDGYTF. CDR3 DNA: TGTGCCAGCAGCTTGGCCGGGTTGGATGGCTACACCTTC.